The 5 T cell receptor beta chains presented below share a single source sample, sequenced in a study of blood T cell repertoires in COVID-19. Some clones are missing from TCRdb's copy, which holds only in-frame ones; the method was immunoSEQ multiplex PCR. This sample has more than 250,000 clones, with approximately 89% found just once. Sequenced sample: peripheral blood. The receptors here all came from a woman aged 30 to 39 with COVID-19, enrolled during active disease.

V is TRBV6-5 and J is TRBJ1-2, with D possibly matching TRBD1 (6 bases). V was clipped by 3 bases and J by 5 bases, with 16 bases between them. CDR3 size: 15 residues. CDR1 MNHEY and CDR2 SVGAGI come from the germline V gene. CDR3 amino acids: CASSYSNRAGYGYTF. CDR3 bases: TGTGCCAGCAGTTATAGCAACAGGGCAGGATATGGCTACACCTTC.

This chain connects TRBV6-2 or TRBV6-3 to TRBJ2-3, with TRBD2 as a possible D gene (7 bases). Trimming cost V 0 bases and J 2 bases, with 15 bases left between them. The CDR3 covers 17 residues. Germline V gives CDR1 MNHEY, CDR2 SVGEGT. The CDR3 here is CASSYSPTGGPTDTQYF. The CDR3 bases are TGTGCCAGCAGTTACTCCCCTACCGGGGGGCCCACAGATACGCAGTATTTT.

This clone was counted only a few times. The rearrangement links TRBV4-3 to TRBJ2-7; no definite D call. CDR3 length: 15 residues. The V end was cut by 3 bases, the J end by 2 bases, with 14 bases between. Germline loops: CDR1 LGHNA, CDR2 YSLEER. In DNA, the CDR3 is TGCGCCAGCAGCCAGCTGTCAGACACAACCTACGAGCAGTACTTC. Amino acid sequence: CASSQLSDTTYEQYF.

The chain uses TRBV4-3 and TRBJ2-2; TRBD1 agrees at 10 bases. Germline V lookup: CDR1 LGHNA, CDR2 YSLEER. V was clipped by 3 bases and J by 6 bases; unmatched bases: 7. This CDR3 has 16 amino acids. In DNA form, the CDR3 reads TGCGCCAGCAGCCATAGCCGGGACAGGGGTCCCGGGGAGCTGTTTTTT. It yields the protein CASSHSRDRGPGELFF.

This clone was counted only a few times. V and J are TRBV10-3 and TRBJ1-5, with D perhaps TRBD1 (5 bases). The V gene lost 0 bases and the J gene lost 6 bases, with 12 bases spanning the gap. Germline CDR1 reads ENHRY; CDR2 reads SYGVKD. The length of the CDR3 is 15 residues. The CDR3 bases are TGTGCCATCAGTGAGTCAGGGGCGCTAGGTCAGCCCCAGCATTTT. Residues: CAISESGALGQPQHF.